This T cell receptor beta chain was captured in a study of T cell repertoires in cytomegalovirus infection. Background on the study: Recently identified HLA-C-restricted and well-studied HLA-B-restricted CMV epitopes were used. It can be stated that public TCR beta signatures indicated CMV infection as well as a matching HLA type. Regarding the study as a whole: In two of eight donors, the top clonotype was HLA-C-restricted CMV-specific. CMV carriers having the relevant HLA were flagged by cumulative public TCR beta family frequency.

V dropped 0 bases and J dropped 3; count of bases not matched to a gene: 10. This CDR3 has 17 amino acids. Germline V gene data show CDR1 as DFQATT and CDR2 as SNEGSKA (reference sequence). TCRdb called the reads again in MiXCR, with one record for every CDR3 protein. The profile shows under 500,000 distinct CDR3 sequences, under 45% of them singletons. To note about this clonotype: Antigen specificity is unknown.

The sequence was collected from a human donor in good health (CMV status not recorded). Some clones in this sample may be carry-over from other donors' samples. This chain joins TRBV20-1 and TRBJ2-3; the match to TRBD1 covers 9 bases. The sample consisted of cultured PBMCs, taken from culture after CMV antigen stimulation. The CDR3 bases are TGCAGTGCTAGAGATCCCACCGGGACAGGGCGTACAGATACGCAGTATTTT. Translated, it gives CSARDPTGTGRTDTQYF.